The sequence of this TCR beta chain was determined in a study of T cells after yellow fever vaccination. UMIs were added to TCR cDNA along with a universal primer site when it was made by 5'RACE template switching. TCRdb recomputed calls from the 5' RACE reads with MiXCR, one row per CDR3 protein. The sample consists of around 310,000 distinct CDR3 sequences, about 4% of them appearing once. Germline V lookup: CDR1 SGHRS, CDR2 YFSETQ. This CDR3 comprises 14 residues. The V end lost 1 base, the J end lost 3 bases, and 7 bases lay between the germline ends. General study findings and limits: Researchers cautioned that FACS-sorted repertoires could harbor abundant clonotypes contaminating from the bulk population.

This clonotype was counted many times. Antigen: not known. The sample was PBMCs, taken 5 days after the yellow fever booster vaccination. The chain employs TRBV5-1 and TRBJ1-4; D not certain. This receptor was taken from a man between 18 and 29 years old who received the YFV17D yellow fever vaccine. The CDR3 nucleotides are TGCGCCAGCAGCTTGCAGGCTTCTAATGAAAAACTGTTTTTT. The encoded protein is CASSLQASNEKLFF.